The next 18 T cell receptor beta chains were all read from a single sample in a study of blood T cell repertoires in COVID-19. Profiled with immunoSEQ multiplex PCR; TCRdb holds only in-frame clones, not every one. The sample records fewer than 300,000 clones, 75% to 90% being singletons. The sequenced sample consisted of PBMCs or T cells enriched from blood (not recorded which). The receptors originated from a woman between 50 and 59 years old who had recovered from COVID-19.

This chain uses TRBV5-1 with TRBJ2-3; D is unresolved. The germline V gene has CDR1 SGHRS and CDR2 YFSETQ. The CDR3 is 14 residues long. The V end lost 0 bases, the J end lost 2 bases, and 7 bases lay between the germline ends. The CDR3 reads CASSLGQSTDTQYF. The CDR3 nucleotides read TGCGCCAGCAGCTTGGGGCAGTCCACAGATACGCAGTATTTT.

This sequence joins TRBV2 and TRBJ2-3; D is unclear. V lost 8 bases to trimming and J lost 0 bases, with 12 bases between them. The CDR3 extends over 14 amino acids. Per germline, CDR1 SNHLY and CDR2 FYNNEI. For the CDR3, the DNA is TGTGCCAGCGACTGGAACCCTAGCACAGATACGCAGTATTTT. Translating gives CASDWNPSTDTQYF. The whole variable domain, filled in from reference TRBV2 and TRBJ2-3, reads EPEVTQTPSHQVTQMGQEVILRCVPISNHLYFYWYRQILGQKVEFLVSFYNNEISEKSEIFDDQFSVERPDGSNFTLKIRSTKLEDSAMYFCASDWNPSTDTQYFGPGTRLTVL.

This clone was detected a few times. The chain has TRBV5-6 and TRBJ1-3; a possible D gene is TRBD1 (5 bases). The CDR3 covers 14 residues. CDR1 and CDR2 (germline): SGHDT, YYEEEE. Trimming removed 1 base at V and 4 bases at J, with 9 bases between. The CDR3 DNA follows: TGTGCCAGCAGCTTGAATCCAGGGGGAAACACCATATATTTT. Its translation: CASSLNPGGNTIYF.

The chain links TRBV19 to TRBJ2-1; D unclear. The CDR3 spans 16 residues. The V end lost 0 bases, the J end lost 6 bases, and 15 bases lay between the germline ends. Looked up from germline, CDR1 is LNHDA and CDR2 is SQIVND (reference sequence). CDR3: CASSIDLGHPTNEQFF. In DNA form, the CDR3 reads TGTGCCAGTAGTATAGATCTAGGCCATCCTACCAATGAGCAGTTCTTC.

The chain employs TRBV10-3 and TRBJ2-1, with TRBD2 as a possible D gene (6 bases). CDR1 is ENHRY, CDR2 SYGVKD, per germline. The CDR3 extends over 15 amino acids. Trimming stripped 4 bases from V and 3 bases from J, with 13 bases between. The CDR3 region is CAISVGRDHYNEQFF. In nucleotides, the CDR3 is TGTGCCATCAGTGTCGGGCGGGACCACTACAATGAGCAGTTCTTC.

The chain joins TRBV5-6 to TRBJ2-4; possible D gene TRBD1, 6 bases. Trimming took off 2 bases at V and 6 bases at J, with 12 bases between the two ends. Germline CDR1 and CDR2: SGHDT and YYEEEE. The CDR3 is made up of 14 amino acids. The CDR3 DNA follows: TGTGCCAGCAGCTTACAGGGTGGAGCAAACATTCAGTACTTC. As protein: CASSLQGGANIQYF.

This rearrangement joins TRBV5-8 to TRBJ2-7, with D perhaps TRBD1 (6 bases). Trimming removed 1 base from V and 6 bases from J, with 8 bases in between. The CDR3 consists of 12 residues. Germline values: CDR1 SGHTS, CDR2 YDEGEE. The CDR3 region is CASSLTGIEQYF. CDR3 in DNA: TGTGCCAGCAGCTTGACAGGGATCGAGCAGTACTTC.

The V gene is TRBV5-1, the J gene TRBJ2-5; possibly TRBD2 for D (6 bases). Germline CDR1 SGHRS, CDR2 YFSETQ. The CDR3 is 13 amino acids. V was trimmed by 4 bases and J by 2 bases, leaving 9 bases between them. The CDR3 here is CASSAGFQETQYF. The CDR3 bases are TGCGCCAGCAGCGCGGGATTTCAAGAGACCCAGTACTTC.

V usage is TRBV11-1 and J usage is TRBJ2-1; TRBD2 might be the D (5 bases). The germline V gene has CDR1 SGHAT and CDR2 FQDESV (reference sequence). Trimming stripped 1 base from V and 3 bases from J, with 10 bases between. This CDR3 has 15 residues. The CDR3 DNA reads TGTGCCAGCAGCTTAGGAGGGTCCAACTACAATGAGCAGTTCTTC. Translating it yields CASSLGGSNYNEQFF.

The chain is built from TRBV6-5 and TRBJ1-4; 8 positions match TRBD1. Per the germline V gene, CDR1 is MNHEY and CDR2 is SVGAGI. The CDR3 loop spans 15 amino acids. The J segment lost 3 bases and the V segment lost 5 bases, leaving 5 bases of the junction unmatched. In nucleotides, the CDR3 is TGTGCCAGCAGTCAAACAGGGGGTTCTAATGAAAAACTGTTTTTT. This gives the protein CASSQTGGSNEKLFF.

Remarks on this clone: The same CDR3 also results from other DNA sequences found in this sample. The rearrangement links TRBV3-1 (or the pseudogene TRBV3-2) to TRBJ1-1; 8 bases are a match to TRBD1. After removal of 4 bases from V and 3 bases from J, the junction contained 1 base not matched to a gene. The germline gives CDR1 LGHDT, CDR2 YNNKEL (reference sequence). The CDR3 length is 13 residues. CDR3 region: CASSLTGDTEAFF. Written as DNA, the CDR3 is TGTGCCAGCAGCCTGACAGGGGACACTGAAGCTTTCTTT.

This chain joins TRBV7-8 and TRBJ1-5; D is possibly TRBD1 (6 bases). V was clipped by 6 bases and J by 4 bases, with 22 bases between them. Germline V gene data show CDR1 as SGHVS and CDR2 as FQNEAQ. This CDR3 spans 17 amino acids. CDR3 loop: CASSQKGGAYGNQPQHF. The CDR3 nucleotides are TGTGCCAGCAGTCAAAAGGGGGGGGCCTACGGGAATCAGCCCCAGCATTTT.

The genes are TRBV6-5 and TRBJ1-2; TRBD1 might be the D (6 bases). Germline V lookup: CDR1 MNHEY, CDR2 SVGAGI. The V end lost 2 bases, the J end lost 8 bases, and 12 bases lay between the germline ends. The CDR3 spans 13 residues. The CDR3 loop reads CASSYGPGVGYTF. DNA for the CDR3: TGTGCCAGCAGTTACGGGCCAGGGGTAGGCTACACCTTC.

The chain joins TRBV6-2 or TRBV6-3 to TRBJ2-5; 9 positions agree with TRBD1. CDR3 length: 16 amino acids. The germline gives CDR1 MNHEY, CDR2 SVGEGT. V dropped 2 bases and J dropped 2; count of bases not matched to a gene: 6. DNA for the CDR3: TGTGCCAGCAGTTACGGGACAGGGAGTAGGCAAGAGACCCAGTACTTC. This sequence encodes CASSYGTGSRQETQYF.

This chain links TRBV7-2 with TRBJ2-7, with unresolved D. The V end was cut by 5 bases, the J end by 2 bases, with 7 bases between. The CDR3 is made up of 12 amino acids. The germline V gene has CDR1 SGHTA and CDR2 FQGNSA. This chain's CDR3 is CASSRVAYEQYF. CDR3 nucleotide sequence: TGTGCCAGCAGCCGGGTTGCCTACGAGCAGTACTTC. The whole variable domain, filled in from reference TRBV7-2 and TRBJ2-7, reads GAGVSQSPSNKVTEKGKDVELRCDPISGHTALYWYRQSLGQGLEFLIYFQGNSAPDKSGLPSDRFSAERTGGSVSTLTIQRTQQEDSAVYLCASSRVAYEQYFGPGTRLTVT.

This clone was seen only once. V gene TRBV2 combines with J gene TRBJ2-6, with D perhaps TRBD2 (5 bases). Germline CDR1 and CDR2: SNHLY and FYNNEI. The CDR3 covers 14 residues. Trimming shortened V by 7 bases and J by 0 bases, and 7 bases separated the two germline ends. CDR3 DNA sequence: TGTGCCAGCACCGGGATCTCTGGGGCCAACGTCCTGACTTTC. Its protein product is CASTGISGANVLTF.

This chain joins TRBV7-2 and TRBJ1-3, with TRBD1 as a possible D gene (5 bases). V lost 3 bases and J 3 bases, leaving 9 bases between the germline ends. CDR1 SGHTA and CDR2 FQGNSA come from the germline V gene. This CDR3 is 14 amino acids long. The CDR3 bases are TGTGCCAGCAGCTTCGGGGGAGTTGGAAACACCATATATTTT. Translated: CASSFGGVGNTIYF.

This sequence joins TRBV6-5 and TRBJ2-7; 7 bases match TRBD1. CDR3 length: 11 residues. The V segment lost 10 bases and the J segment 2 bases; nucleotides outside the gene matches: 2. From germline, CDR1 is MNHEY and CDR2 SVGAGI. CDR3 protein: CATQGAYEQYF. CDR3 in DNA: TGTGCCACCCAGGGGGCCTACGAGCAGTACTTC.